Each of the 3 T cell receptor beta chains below was sequenced from the same sample in a study of shared clonotypes between healthy human individuals. Method: immunoSEQ multiplex PCR; TCRdb's copy keeps in-frame clones and lacks some. The table records 2 million to 2.5 million clones, 93% of them present only once. The source material was naive CD4+ T cells from PBMCs. Subset specified: CD45RA+ positively selected. The receptors were gathered from a man aged 18-30 years in good health. Some clones in this sample may be carry-over from other donors' samples.

This chain uses TRBV5-8 with TRBJ2-4; a weak D match, TRBD1 (6 bases). The germline CDR1 and CDR2 sequences are SGHTS and YDEGEE. The V gene lost 2 bases and the J gene lost 5 bases, with 11 bases spanning the gap. CDR3 size: 14 residues. CDR3 nucleotide sequence: TGTGCCAGCAGCTTATACAGGGTGGAAAACATTCAGTACTTC. Translation gives CASSLYRVENIQYF.

This clone was recorded once. The rearrangement uses TRBV18 and TRBJ2-7; TRBD2 matches 10 bases. Germline trimming cut 4 bases from V and 0 bases from J; bases unmatched to any gene: 9. The CDR3 consists of 17 residues. In germline, CDR1 is KGHSH, CDR2 LQKENI. The CDR3 DNA sequence: TGTGCCAGCTCACGCCTTTCTAGCGGGGGAAGCTCCTACGAGCAGTACTTC. Amino acids: CASSRLSSGGSSYEQYF.

The rearrangement uses TRBV6-1 and TRBJ2-7, with D uncertain. V lost 2 bases, J lost 5 bases, and 7 bases lay in between. The CDR3 runs 12 residues. Looked up from germline, CDR1 is MNHNS and CDR2 is SASEGT. In DNA form, the CDR3 reads TGTGCCAGCAGTGAAATTGTGGACGAGCAGTACTTC. This codes for CASSEIVDEQYF.